The 26 T cell receptor beta chains in this list originate from one sample, sequenced in a study of OX40 agonist ivuxolimab in advanced cancers. The repertoire was sequenced with immunoSEQ multiplex PCR; TCRdb's copy has only in-frame clones and lacks some. The table shows tens of thousands of clones, with roughly 85% occurring only once. This material consisted of CD4+ or CD8+ T cells sorted from blood, taken in a trial of the OX40 agonist ivuxolimab. The receptors come from an adult with an advanced solid tumor such as melanoma, head and neck, liver or kidney cancer.

V usage is TRBV27 and J usage is TRBJ2-7, with D possibly matching TRBD2 (6 bases). The CDR3 length is 13 residues. Germline CDR1 and CDR2: MNHEY and SMNVEV (reference sequence). Trimming pared 4 bases from V and 6 bases from J, leaving 13 bases between. CDR3 protein: CASSYGSGSEQYF. CDR3 nucleotides: TGTGCCAGCAGTTACGGGAGCGGCTCCGAGCAGTACTTC.

This chain joins TRBV29-1 and TRBJ2-2, with D possibly TRBD2 on 5 matching bases. The ends were cut back, 6 bases at V and 4 bases at J, with 12 bases in the middle. The CDR3 sequence is 13 residues long. In germline, CDR1 is SQVTM, CDR2 ANQGSEA. CDR3: CSVGEVSTGELFF. The CDR3 coding sequence is TGCAGCGTCGGGGAAGTGAGCACCGGGGAGCTGTTTTTT.

This clone appeared a single time. The rearrangement uses TRBV19 and TRBJ1-5, with D maybe TRBD1 (5 bases). Germline loops: CDR1 LNHDA, CDR2 SQIVND (reference sequence). The ends were cut back, 4 bases at V and 4 bases at J, with 20 bases in the middle. The length of the CDR3 is 17 residues. CDR3 loop: CASSNHFQARGNQPQHF. In DNA, the CDR3 is TGTGCCAGTAGTAACCATTTTCAGGCCCGGGGGAATCAGCCCCAGCATTTT.

The rearrangement uses TRBV27 and TRBJ1-1; D is perhaps TRBD1 (5 bases). V was clipped by 2 bases and J by 1 base, with 11 bases between them. CDR3 length: 15 residues. Germline assignment: CDR1 MNHEY and CDR2 SMNVEV (reference sequence). For the CDR3, the DNA is TGTGCCAGCAGTTTAAGGGGTGGGACGAACACTGAAGCTTTCTTT. It encodes CASSLRGGTNTEAFF.

The chain recombines TRBV6-5 with TRBJ1-5, with 8 bases fitting TRBD1. V lost 6 bases and J lost 5; bases outside the gene matches: 9. Germline V gives CDR1 MNHEY, CDR2 SVGAGI. CDR3 length: 15 amino acids. The CDR3 DNA sequence: TGTGCCAGCAGCTATACCGGGACAGGAGATCAGCCCCAGCATTTT. Protein sequence: CASSYTGTGDQPQHF.

The chain has TRBV29-1 and TRBJ2-7; TRBD2 matches at 14 bases. The CDR3 loop spans 15 amino acids. Germline CDR1 is SQVTM and CDR2 is ANQGSEA. V shed 6 bases and J 4 bases; nucleotides not matched to a gene: 8. CDR3: CSVTGGLAGEYEQYF. CDR3 nucleotides: TGCAGCGTCACGGGGGGACTAGCGGGAGAGTACGAGCAGTACTTC.

The chain employs TRBV6-1 and TRBJ2-3, with 9 bases lining up with TRBD2. Trimming removed 2 bases from V and 5 bases from J; junction bases left unmatched: 8. The CDR3 extends over 16 amino acids. The germline V gene has CDR1 MNHNS and CDR2 SASEGT. The CDR3 DNA is TGTGCCAGCAGTGAAAGAGCGGGAGGCCGAGGAGATACGCAGTATTTT. This translates into CASSERAGGRGDTQYF.

This chain joins TRBV6-5 and TRBJ2-7, with D perhaps TRBD1 or TRBD2 (6 bases each). The germline gives CDR1 MNHEY, CDR2 SVGAGI. The CDR3 is made up of 15 amino acids. V was trimmed by 0 bases and J by 0 bases, leaving 9 bases between them. The CDR3 loop reads CASSYSKGGSYEQYF. The DNA of the CDR3 is TGTGCCAGCAGTTACTCGAAGGGGGGCTCCTACGAGCAGTACTTC.

V is TRBV28 and J is TRBJ1-1; D remains ambiguous. Germline loops: CDR1 MDHEN, CDR2 SYDVKM. This CDR3 contains 14 residues. The V end lost 3 bases, the J end lost 0 bases, and 8 bases lay between the germline ends. The CDR3 DNA reads as TGTGCCAGCAGTTTGCCGATAGTGAACACTGAAGCTTTCTTT. Encoded protein: CASSLPIVNTEAFF. Full variable domain (missing parts from reference TRBV28 and TRBJ1-1): DVKVTQSSRYLVKRTGEKVFLECVQDMDHENMFWYRQDPGLGLRLIYFSYDVKMKEKGDIPEGYSVSREKKERFSLILESASTNQTSMYLCASSLPIVNTEAFFGQGTRLTVV.

This chain connects TRBV28 to TRBJ1-4; 8 nucleotides line up with TRBD1. CDR3 length equals 15 residues. CDR1 and CDR2 from the germline V gene are MDHEN and SYDVKM. Trimming cost V 5 bases and J 5 bases; bases outside gene matches: 7. The chain's CDR3 is CASSPWDRPNEKLFF. In DNA form, the CDR3 reads TGTGCCAGCAGTCCCTGGGACAGGCCGAATGAAAAACTGTTTTTT.

The gene calls are TRBV2 and TRBJ2-5; D gene ambiguous. This CDR3 has 11 amino acids. The germline CDR1 and CDR2 sequences are SNHLY and FYNNEI. Trimming took off 3 bases at V and 4 bases at J, with 3 bases between the two ends. CDR3 loop: CASSEGETQYF. For the CDR3, the DNA is TGTGCCAGCAGTGAGGGAGAGACCCAGTACTTC.

This sequence joins TRBV11-2 and TRBJ2-2; 9 positions agree with TRBD2. The CDR3 length is 18 residues. J gave up 7 bases and V 1 base, and 13 bases lay outside the gene matches. Per germline, CDR1 SGHAT and CDR2 FQNNGV. The CDR3 DNA reads TGTGCCAGCAGCTTAGTAGCGGGTCTAGCGGGAAATATCGGGGAGCTGTTTTTT. Its protein product is CASSLVAGLAGNIGELFF.

This sequence joins TRBV11-2 and TRBJ1-2; D ambiguous. Germline CDR1 and CDR2: SGHAT and FQNNGV. The V end was cut by 1 base, the J end by 10 bases, with 13 bases between. The CDR3 is 13 residues long. This CDR3 reads CASSLGGTGDYTF. The CDR3 bases are TGTGCCAGCAGCTTAGGGGGTACGGGTGACTACACCTTC.

The gene calls are TRBV5-1 and TRBJ2-5, with 7 bases identical to TRBD1. V lost 4 bases to trimming and J lost 1 base; unmatched junction nucleotides: 7. Germline V gene data show CDR1 as SGHRS and CDR2 as YFSETQ. The CDR3 loop spans 15 amino acids. The CDR3 region is CASSPGTATQETQYF. CDR3 in DNA: TGCGCCAGCAGCCCCGGGACAGCCACCCAAGAGACCCAGTACTTC.

V and J are TRBV6-5 and TRBJ2-7; 12 bases fit TRBD2. The CDR3 contains 15 residues. The germline CDR1 and CDR2 sequences are MNHEY and SVGAGI. J gave up 3 bases and V 7 bases, and 7 bases lay outside the gene matches. CDR3 in amino acids: CASTDWTSGNYEQYF. The CDR3 region has the DNA TGTGCCAGCACTGACTGGACTAGCGGGAACTACGAGCAGTACTTC.

The gene calls are TRBV19 and TRBJ2-7; possibly TRBD1 or TRBD2 for D (5 bases each). The ends were cut back, 4 bases at V and 2 bases at J, with 12 bases in the middle. This CDR3 comprises 14 residues. CDR1 is LNHDA, CDR2 SQIVND, per germline (reference sequence). CDR3 in amino acids: CASSNFGAAYEQYF. CDR3 DNA sequence: TGTGCCAGTAGTAATTTCGGGGCAGCCTACGAGCAGTACTTC.

This chain joins TRBV28 and TRBJ2-7, with 10 positions matching TRBD1. Trimming cost V 7 bases and J 3 bases; bases outside gene matches: 9. The CDR3 consists of 15 residues. The germline CDR1 and CDR2 sequences are MDHEN and SYDVKM. The CDR3 nucleotides read TGTGCCAGCAATGACGGACAGGGGGGTTACTACGAGCAGTACTTC. Its translation is CASNDGQGGYYEQYF.

The rearrangement joins TRBV10-3 to TRBJ2-7; 9 nucleotides match TRBD2. With V trimmed by 2 bases and J by 1 base, 3 bases remained unmatched. CDR1 ENHRY and CDR2 SYGVKD come from the germline V gene. The CDR3 loop spans 15 amino acids. CDR3: CAISEGLASSYEQYF. CDR3 in DNA: TGTGCCATCAGTGAGGGACTAGCGTCTTCCTACGAGCAGTACTTC.

CDR3 protein: CASTNDRGTGELFF. CDR3 nucleotides: TGTGCCAGTACTAACGACAGGGGCACCGGGGAGCTGTTTTTT. The chain links TRBV19 to TRBJ2-2; 8 positions match TRBD1. Germline loops: CDR1 LNHDA, CDR2 SQIVND (reference sequence). Unmatched junction bases numbered 5, after V lost 7 bases and J lost 4 bases. The CDR3 length is 14 residues.

This clone was counted a few times. This chain joins TRBV13 and TRBJ2-1; D not certain. The germline gives CDR1 PRHDT, CDR2 FYEKMQ (reference sequence). The CDR3 contains 14 residues. Trimming cost V 5 bases and J 0 bases, with 8 bases left between them. CDR3 region: CASSHPSSYNEQFF. The CDR3, as DNA: TGTGCCAGCAGCCATCCGAGCTCCTACAATGAGCAGTTCTTC.

This sequence joins TRBV7-6 and TRBJ2-1, with a weak D call TRBD1 (6 bases). CDR1 and CDR2 from the germline V gene are SGHVS and FNYEAQ. The CDR3 has 16 residues. The V gene lost 4 bases and the J gene lost 4 bases, with 17 bases spanning the gap. The CDR3 sequence: CASSSQGFGVYNEQFF. DNA of the CDR3: TGTGCCAGCAGCTCTCAGGGGTTCGGAGTGTACAATGAGCAGTTCTTC. Full variable domain (missing parts from reference TRBV7-6 and TRBJ2-1): GAGVSQSPRYKVTKRGQDVALRCDPISGHVSLYWYRQALGQGPEFLTYFNYEAQQDKSGLPNDRFSAERPEGSISTLTIQRTEQRDSAMYRCASSSQGFGVYNEQFFGPGTRLTVL.

V is TRBV7-2 and J is TRBJ2-7, with TRBD2 matching over 8 bases. The germline V gene has CDR1 SGHTA and CDR2 FQGNSA. This CDR3 contains 14 residues. V was clipped by 5 bases and J by 0 bases; unmatched bases: 3. The CDR3 region is CASSPSGSSYEQYF. CDR3 nucleotides: TGTGCCAGCAGCCCCAGCGGGAGCTCCTACGAGCAGTACTTC. Supplemented by reference TRBV7-2 and TRBJ2-7, the full variable domain reads GAGVSQSPSNKVTEKGKDVELRCDPISGHTALYWYRQSLGQGLEFLIYFQGNSAPDKSGLPSDRFSAERTGGSVSTLTIQRTQQEDSAVYLCASSPSGSSYEQYFGPGTRLTVT.

V is TRBV18 and J is TRBJ2-1; D uncertain. The CDR3 is 11 residues long. Germline lookup yields CDR1 KGHSH and CDR2 LQKENI. V was trimmed by 3 bases and J by 4 bases, leaving 1 base between them. CDR3 loop: CASSPYNEQFF. The CDR3 DNA follows: TGTGCCAGCTCACCTTACAATGAGCAGTTCTTC. The entire variable domain, with the rest obtained from reference TRBV18 and TRBJ2-1, is as follows: NAGVMQNPRHLVRRRGQEARLRCSPMKGHSHVYWYRQLPEEGLKFMVYLQKENIIDESGMPKERFSAEFPKEGPSILRIQQVVRGDSAAYFCASSPYNEQFFGPGTRLTVL.

This chain uses TRBV10-3 with TRBJ2-1, with 8 bases matching TRBD2. Germline V gene sequence: CDR1 ENHRY, CDR2 SYGVKD. Germline trimming cut 9 bases from V and 4 bases from J; bases unmatched to any gene: 11. This CDR3 region has 15 residues. In DNA form, the CDR3 reads TGTGCCATTAGGGCTGGACTAGCATCTTACAATGAGCAGTTCTTC. Translating it yields CAIRAGLASYNEQFF.

About this clone: The sample carries other DNA sequences with the same CDR3. V and J are TRBV4-1 and TRBJ1-1; D not certain. Germline V gene sequence: CDR1 MGHRA, CDR2 YSYEKL. V dropped 5 bases and J dropped 4 bases, with 11 bases sitting between them. The CDR3 length is 13 residues. The CDR3 loop reads CASSSREVTEAFF. The DNA for the CDR3 is TGCGCCAGCAGCTCGAGGGAGGTCACTGAAGCTTTCTTT.

This clone appeared a single time. The chain combines TRBV29-1 with TRBJ2-5; a weak D match, TRBD2 (6 bases). V was pared by 5 bases and J by 5 bases, with 18 bases between. CDR1 is SQVTM and CDR2 is ANQGSEA in the germline V gene. The CDR3 is 14 residues long. The CDR3 sequence is CSVLNWRDGETQYF. CDR3 nucleotides: TGCAGCGTTCTTAATTGGCGGGACGGGGAGACCCAGTACTTC.